These T cell receptor beta chains were read from a single sample in a study of molecular identifiers for immune sequencing clone quantification. TCRdb called the PCR reads again in MiXCR, with one record for every CDR3 protein. This table has tens of thousands of distinct CDR3 sequences, around a sixth appearing once. The sequencing input was naive CD8+ T cells from blood, with Jurkat cell RNA spiked in. These receptors all come from a human donor in good health. Some libraries in this study had Jurkat cell RNA spiked in. CDR3s include the opening cysteine and the closing phenylalanine or tryptophan. The order of the fields is V gene, J gene, CDR3 protein.

>TRBV20-1|TRBJ1-5
CSATPRTGGSQPQHF
>TRBV19|TRBJ2-1
CASSTPTSSHEQFF
>TRBV28|TRBJ1-4
CASSHVGAGEKLFF
>TRBV7-7|TRBJ2-7
CASSSVLGDELYF
>TRBV10-2|TRBJ2-3
CASSGFLAGTSTDTQYF
>TRBV4-1|TRBJ2-7
CASSQDYNEVSGVYEQYF
>TRBV25-1|TRBJ1-1
CASSRQGINAEAFF
>TRBV4-1|TRBJ1-1
CASSQDGSNTEAFF
>TRBV30|TRBJ1-2
CAWSPGIYGYTF
>TRBV20-1|TRBJ2-4
CSARGGASAVRTKNIQYF
>TRBV28|TRBJ2-1
CASSLRLTRNEQFF
>TRBV12-3/TRBV12-4|TRBJ2-1
CASSLTGGKFF
>TRBV5-6|TRBJ1-2
CASSLGYRAEENYGYTF
>TRBV10-3|TRBJ2-3
CAISEPGLAPTQYF
>TRBV5-1|TRBJ2-7
CASSLAGFEQYF
>TRBV6-6|TRBJ1-1
CASRLRGGDTEAFF
>TRBV12-3/TRBV12-4|TRBJ2-1
CASSFVSTGFYEQFF
>TRBV11-2|TRBJ2-1
CASIHGAASYNEQFF
>TRBV15|TRBJ2-3
CATSRELTGATFSSTDTQYF
>TRBV4-1|TRBJ2-1
CASSSHLSSYNEQFF
>TRBV7-6|TRBJ2-1
CASSSPAGLAEYNEQFF
>TRBV13|TRBJ1-2
CASSRDGDTNYSYTF
>TRBV3-1|TRBJ2-2
CASSQAKRGNGELFF
>TRBV28|TRBJ1-1
CASSFQGLRNTEAFF
>TRBV7-2|TRBJ2-1
CASSTPQIAGAYNEQFF
>TRBV18|TRBJ2-7
CASSPREPTYEQYF
>TRBV25-1|TRBJ2-7
CASSDLVYEQYF
>TRBV20-1|TRBJ2-7
CSARGLAGTRNEQYF
>TRBV20-1|TRBJ2-2
CSARALSGGGTGELFF
>TRBV11-2|TRBJ2-7
CASSPTGGLGYEQYF
>TRBV28|TRBJ2-7
CASSIQGRPYEQYF
>TRBV4-1|TRBJ1-1
CASSQALSEAFF
>TRBV7-6|TRBJ1-5
CASSRGGFNQPQHF
>TRBV14|TRBJ2-7
CASSRRERTYEQYF
>TRBV27|TRBJ2-7
CASSPGLLYEQYF
>TRBV27|TRBJ1-1
CASRLGGLNTEAFF
>TRBV12-3/TRBV12-4|TRBJ2-1
CASSFGGSEQFF
>TRBV20-1|TRBJ2-7
CSARDLGQPPYEQYF
>TRBV5-8|TRBJ2-7
CASSHIAVSYEQYF
>TRBV28|TRBJ2-3
CASTPGADTQYF
>TRBV19|TRBJ1-1
CASSPGLNTEAFF